This T cell receptor beta chain was sequenced during a study of cytomegalovirus exposure and HLA in healthy donors. The wider study: Samples from HLA-typed donors yielded 85 million to 95 million unique TCRs in an early data release. Study conclusions and caveats: Per a prior analysis, the majority of TCR beta V segments were productive roughly 87% or roughly 30% of the time. There were some public TCRs occurring in many donors, but most TCR sequences were rare. The authors listed 150 or so TCR beta chains as cytomegalovirus-associated.

The PCR contained 60 Vbeta and 13 Jbeta primers. TCRdb's table, derived via immunoSEQ multiplex PCR, lists solely in-frame clones and lacks some. There are 80,000 to 95,000 clones in the sample, with around 1.2% held by the top ten. With V trimmed by 1 base and J by 1 base, 1 base remained unmatched. Germline V gene data show CDR1 as SGHNT and CDR2 as YYREEE (reference sequence). This CDR3 spans 14 amino acids. For this clone: The antigen remains unidentified.

The gene calls are TRBV5-4 and TRBJ2-5; 7 bases are shared with TRBD2. The receptor was derived from a woman in her twenties or thirties in good health and CMV-seronegative. The specimen sequenced was PBMCs. This chain's CDR3 is CASSLRGGQETQYF. The CDR3 bases are TGTGCCAGCAGCTTGCGCGGGGGCCAAGAGACCCAGTACTTC.